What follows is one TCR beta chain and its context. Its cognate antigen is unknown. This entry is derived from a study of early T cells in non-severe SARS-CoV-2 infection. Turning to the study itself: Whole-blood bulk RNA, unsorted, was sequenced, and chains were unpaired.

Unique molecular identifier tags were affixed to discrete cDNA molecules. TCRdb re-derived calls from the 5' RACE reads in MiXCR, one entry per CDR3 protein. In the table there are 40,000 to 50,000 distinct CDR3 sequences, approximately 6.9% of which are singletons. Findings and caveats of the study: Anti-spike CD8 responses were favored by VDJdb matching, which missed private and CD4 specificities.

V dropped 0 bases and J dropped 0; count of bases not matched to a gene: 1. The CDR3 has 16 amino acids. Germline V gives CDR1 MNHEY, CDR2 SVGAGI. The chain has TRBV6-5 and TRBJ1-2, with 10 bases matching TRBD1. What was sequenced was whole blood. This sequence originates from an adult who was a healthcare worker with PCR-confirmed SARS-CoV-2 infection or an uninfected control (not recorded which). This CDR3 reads CASSYSGTGANYGYTF. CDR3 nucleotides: TGTGCCAGCAGTTACTCCGGGACAGGGGCTAACTATGGCTACACCTTC.